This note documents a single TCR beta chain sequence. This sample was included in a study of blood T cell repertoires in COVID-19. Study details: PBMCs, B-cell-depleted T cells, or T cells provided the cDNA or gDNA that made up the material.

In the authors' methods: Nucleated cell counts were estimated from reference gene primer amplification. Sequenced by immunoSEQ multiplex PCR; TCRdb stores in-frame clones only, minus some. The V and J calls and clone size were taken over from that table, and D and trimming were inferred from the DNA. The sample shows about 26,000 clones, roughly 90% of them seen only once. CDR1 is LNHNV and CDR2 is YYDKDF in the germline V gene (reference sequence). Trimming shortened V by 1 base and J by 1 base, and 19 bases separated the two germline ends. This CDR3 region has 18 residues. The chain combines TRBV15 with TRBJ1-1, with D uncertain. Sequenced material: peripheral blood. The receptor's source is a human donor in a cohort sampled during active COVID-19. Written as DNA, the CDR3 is TGTGCCACCAGCAGAGGGGCCCCGTATCACCGGGGGAACACTGAAGCTTTCTTT. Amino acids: CATSRGAPYHRGNTEAFF.